These T cell receptor beta chains were read from a single sample in a study of T cells in Graves' hyperthyroidism and ophthalmopathy. TCRdb reprocessed the multiplex PCR reads with MiXCR, giving one entry per CDR3 protein. Of about 160,000 distinct CDR3 sequences in the sample, 9.4% were seen once. Sequenced input: blood. The receptor set was obtained from a woman between 18 and 30 years old with Graves' hyperthyroidism that later progressed to Graves' ophthalmopathy. Both conserved end residues are part of each CDR3. A D gene is named only where the DNA matches it firmly. Some rows mark clone size as missing; the rest say once, few, many or name a class of expanded clone.

J gene,V gene,D gene,clone size,CDR3 protein,CDR3 DNA
TRBJ2-6,TRBV30,NA,few,CAWSLVVSGANVLTF,TGTGCCTGGAGTTTAGTCGTCTCTGGGGCCAACGTCCTGACTTTC
TRBJ1-6,TRBV6-1,NA,NA,CASRVEPFSYNSPLHF,TGTGCCAGCAGAGTGGAGCCTTTCTCCTATAATTCACCCCTCCACTTT
TRBJ1-2,TRBV19,NA,few,CASSILFSGFDSKTNYGYTF,TGTGCCAGTAGTATCTTGTTTTCAGGGTTTGATTCAAAGACTAACTATGGCTACACCTTC
TRBJ1-1,TRBV15,NA,many,CATSREDFAVLPTEAFF,TGTGCCACCAGCAGAGAAGATTTTGCAGTGCTGCCCACTGAAGCTTTCTTT
TRBJ2-1,TRBV14,NA,few,CASSQAAEQFF,TGTGCCAGCAGCCAAGCGGCTGAGCAGTTCTTC
TRBJ1-1,TRBV6-1,NA,NA,CASSVRWEIRGGVNTEAFF,TGTGCCAGCAGTGTTCGGTGGGAGATCCGAGGGGGAGTGAACACTGAAGCTTTCTTT
TRBJ2-1,TRBV20-1,TRBD2,many,CSAKGTSGNNEQFF,TGCAGTGCTAAAGGGACTAGCGGTAACAATGAGCAGTTCTTC
TRBJ2-3,TRBV6-1,TRBD2,many,CASRRDGSGISTDTQYF,TGTGCCAGCAGGAGGGATGGTAGCGGGATTAGCACAGATACGCAGTATTTT
TRBJ2-5,TRBV29-1,TRBD1,many,CSGGDREKETQYF,TGCAGCGGCGGGGACAGGGAAAAAGAGACCCAGTACTTC
TRBJ1-6,TRBV4-2,NA,once,CASSQGGLVVGSPLHF,TGTGCCAGCAGCCAAGGGGGCCTCGTGGTTGGATCACCCCTCCACTTT
TRBJ2-7,TRBV2,TRBD1,NA,CASRQQGLSSYEQYF,TGTGCCAGCAGGCAACAGGGGCTTAGCTCCTACGAGCAGTACTTC
TRBJ1-2,TRBV19,NA,few,CASSLAASPQNYGYTF,TGTGCCAGTAGTTTGGCAGCCAGCCCACAAAACTATGGCTACACCTTC
TRBJ2-7,TRBV19,NA,many,CASSILLGTYEQYF,TGTGCCAGTAGTATATTGTTGGGCACCTACGAGCAGTACTTC
TRBJ2-7,TRBV27,NA,many,CASSFGGSPSYEQYF,TGTGCCAGCAGTTTTGGGGGGAGTCCCTCCTACGAGCAGTACTTC
TRBJ1-2,TRBV28,NA,NA,CASSTGRFGYTF,TGTGCCAGCAGTACGGGGAGGTTCGGCTACACCTTC
TRBJ2-7,TRBV20-1,TRBD2,NA,CSATLNSGRGYEQYF,TGCAGTGCCACACTAAATAGCGGGCGGGGCTACGAGCAGTACTTC
TRBJ2-1,TRBV15,NA,many,CATSREKGSSYNEQFF,TGTGCCACCAGCAGAGAGAAGGGGAGCTCCTACAATGAGCAGTTCTTC
TRBJ2-7,TRBV5-6,NA,many,CASTNIGAPYEQYF,TGTGCCAGCACCAATATCGGGGCTCCCTACGAGCAGTACTTC
TRBJ1-2,TRBV5-1,NA,many,CASSLVRQPGGYTF,TGCGCCAGCAGCTTGGTACGGCAGCCCGGGGGCTACACCTTC
TRBJ1-4,TRBV6-1,NA,many,CASRGTAEKLFF,TGTGCCAGCAGGGGGACTGCAGAAAAACTGTTTTTT
TRBJ2-5,TRBV6-5,TRBD2,many,CASSYEAGGGETQYF,TGTGCCAGCAGTTACGAAGCGGGGGGGGGAGAGACCCAGTACTTC
TRBJ1-4,TRBV7-9,NA,many,CASSLEALQEELFF,TGTGCCAGCAGCTTAGAGGCGCTTCAGGAGGAACTGTTTTTT
TRBJ1-5,TRBV12-3/TRBV12-4,TRBD1,many,CASRDSNQPQHF,TGTGCCAGCCGGGACAGTAATCAGCCCCAGCATTTT
TRBJ2-1,TRBV5-1,NA,few,CAILVPLTGGPYGEQFF,TGCGCCATCCTAGTACCCCTGACCGGAGGGCCTTATGGTGAGCAGTTCTTC
TRBJ1-5,TRBV2,NA,many,CASSHEAGNQPQHF,TGTGCCAGCAGTCATGAAGCAGGCAATCAGCCCCAGCATTTT
TRBJ1-1,TRBV6-1,NA,many,CASRRTAPGNTEAFF,TGTGCCAGCAGAAGGACAGCCCCAGGGAACACTGAAGCTTTCTTT
TRBJ1-1,TRBV29-1,NA,many,CSVDGARSSHNWNTEAFF,TGCAGCGTTGACGGGGCCAGAAGTTCCCACAACTGGAACACTGAAGCTTTCTTT
TRBJ2-5,TRBV28,NA,NA,CASSSTGVQETQYF,TGTGCCAGCAGTTCCACGGGAGTCCAAGAGACCCAGTACTTC
TRBJ1-5,TRBV9,NA,many,CASSVGIGVHQPQHF,TGTGCCAGCAGCGTAGGGATAGGGGTGCATCAGCCCCAGCATTTT
TRBJ1-1,TRBV11-3,NA,many,CASSLGLQGMAFF,TGTGCCAGCAGCTTAGGGCTACAGGGAATGGCTTTCTTT
TRBJ1-4,TRBV12-3/TRBV12-4,NA,many,CASSQKTGLATNEKLFF,TGTGCCAGCAGTCAGAAGACAGGTCTTGCAACTAATGAAAAACTGTTTTTT
TRBJ2-1,TRBV29-1,NA,many,CSVDGGNYNEQFF,TGCAGCGTTGATGGGGGAAATTACAATGAGCAGTTCTTC
TRBJ2-2,TRBV6-1,TRBD1,many,CASRKTGVGTGELFF,TGTGCCAGCAGGAAGACAGGGGTTGGTACCGGGGAGCTGTTTTTT
TRBJ1-1,TRBV12-3/TRBV12-4,NA,many,CASSLFGTEAFF,TGTGCCAGCAGCCTTTTTGGCACTGAAGCTTTCTTT
TRBJ2-1,TRBV12-3/TRBV12-4,TRBD2,many,CASRTGTSAYNEQFF,TGTGCCAGCAGAACCGGGACTAGCGCTTACAATGAGCAGTTCTTC
TRBJ1-6,TRBV3-1,TRBD1,NA,CASSQEKGAASSYNSPLHF,TGTGCCAGCAGCCAAGAAAAGGGGGCAGCCTCCTCCTATAATTCACCCCTCCACTTT
TRBJ2-3,TRBV12-3/TRBV12-4,TRBD1,NA,CASSGTGSTYTQYF,TGTGCCAGCAGTGGGACAGGTTCTACTTATACGCAGTATTTT
TRBJ1-1,TRBV6-1,NA,many,CASSPAGVNTEAFF,TGTGCCAGCAGTCCGGCGGGGGTGAACACTGAAGCTTTCTTT
TRBJ2-3,TRBV20-1,TRBD2,many,CSANPASGGADTQYF,TGCAGTGCAAACCCGGCTAGCGGGGGGGCAGATACGCAGTATTTT
TRBJ2-1,TRBV19,NA,NA,CASSSYRSSYNEQFF,TGTGCCAGTAGTAGTTACAGGAGCTCCTACAATGAGCAGTTCTTC
TRBJ1-2,TRBV7-9,NA,many,CASQTSGRESYGYTF,TGTGCCAGCCAAACCTCTGGCAGAGAGTCGTATGGCTACACCTTC
TRBJ1-4,TRBV27,NA,many,CASSPLGGKLFF,TGTGCCAGCAGTCCCCTTGGGGGAAAACTGTTTTTT
TRBJ1-2,TRBV10-3,NA,NA,CAISEWENYGYTF,TGTGCCATAAGTGAGTGGGAGAACTATGGCTACACCTTC
TRBJ2-5,TRBV4-2,TRBD2,NA,CASSQEGLAGKPETQYF,TGTGCCAGCAGCCAAGAAGGGCTAGCGGGGAAACCAGAGACCCAGTACTTC
TRBJ2-2,TRBV30,NA,many,CAWSPRTRELFF,TGTGCCTGGAGTCCGCGGACCCGGGAGCTGTTTTTT
TRBJ1-6,TRBV7-2,NA,many,CASRPFRGSFYNSPLHF,TGTGCCAGCAGGCCTTTTCGGGGCTCCTTCTATAATTCACCCCTCCACTTT
TRBJ1-2,TRBV7-2,TRBD1,many,CASSKGQGGFNGYTF,TGTGCCAGCAGCAAGGGACAGGGAGGTTTTAATGGCTACACCTTC
TRBJ2-3,TRBV2,TRBD2,many,CASSEVRGGRDTQYF,TGTGCCAGCAGTGAAGTGCGGGGGGGGCGGGATACGCAGTATTTT
TRBJ2-7,TRBV9,NA,many,CASSVYGSSYEQYF,TGTGCCAGCAGCGTATACGGGAGCTCCTACGAGCAGTACTTC
TRBJ1-2,TRBV7-8,NA,many,CASSLEPFGYGYTF,TGTGCCAGCAGCTTAGAACCTTTTGGCTATGGCTACACCTTC
TRBJ2-1,TRBV19,TRBD1,many,CASRSRGQHWFF,TGTGCCAGTAGATCAAGGGGACAGCATTGGTTCTTC
TRBJ2-5,TRBV7-2,NA,many,CASSPFRDKQETQYF,TGTGCCAGCAGCCCTTTCCGGGACAAACAAGAGACCCAGTACTTC
TRBJ2-2,TRBV27,NA,many,CASRTIGLGNNMGTGELFF,TGTGCCAGCCGTACGATAGGGCTTGGTAATAATATGGGCACCGGGGAGCTGTTTTTT
TRBJ2-7,TRBV29-1,NA,many,CSVEGRFPPYEQYF,TGCAGCGTTGAAGGGCGCTTTCCCCCCTACGAGCAGTACTTC
TRBJ1-6,TRBV2,NA,many,CASRGDNSPLHF,TGTGCCAGCAGAGGAGATAATTCACCCCTCCACTTT
TRBJ2-1,TRBV24-1,TRBD1,NA,CATSDPGQGSRSYNEQFF,TGTGCCACCAGTGACCCCGGACAGGGGTCCCGCTCCTACAATGAGCAGTTCTTC